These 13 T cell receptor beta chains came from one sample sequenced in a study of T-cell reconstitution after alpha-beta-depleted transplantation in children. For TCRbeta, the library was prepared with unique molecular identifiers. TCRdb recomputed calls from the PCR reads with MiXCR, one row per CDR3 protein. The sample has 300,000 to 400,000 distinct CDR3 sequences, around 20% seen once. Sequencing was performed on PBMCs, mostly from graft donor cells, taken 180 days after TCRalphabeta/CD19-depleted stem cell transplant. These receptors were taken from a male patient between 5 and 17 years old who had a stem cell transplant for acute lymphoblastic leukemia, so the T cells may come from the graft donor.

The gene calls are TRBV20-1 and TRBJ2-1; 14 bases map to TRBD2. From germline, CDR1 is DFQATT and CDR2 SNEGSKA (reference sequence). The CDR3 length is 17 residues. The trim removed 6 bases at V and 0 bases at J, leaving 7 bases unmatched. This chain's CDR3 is CSARTSGRSFSYNEQFF. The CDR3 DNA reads TGCAGTGCCAGGACTAGCGGGAGGTCTTTCTCCTACAATGAGCAGTTCTTC.

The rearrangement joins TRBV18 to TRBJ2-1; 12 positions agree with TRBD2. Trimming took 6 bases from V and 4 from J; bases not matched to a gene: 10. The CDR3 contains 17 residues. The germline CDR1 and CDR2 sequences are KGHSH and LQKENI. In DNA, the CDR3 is TGTGCCAGCTCCCAAAGACTAGCGGGGGCCGTTTACAATGAGCAGTTCTTC. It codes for CASSQRLAGAVYNEQFF.

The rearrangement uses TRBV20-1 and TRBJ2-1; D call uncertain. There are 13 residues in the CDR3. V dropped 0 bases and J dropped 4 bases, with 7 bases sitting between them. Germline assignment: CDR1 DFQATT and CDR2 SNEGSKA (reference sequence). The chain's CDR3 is CSARELTYNEQFF. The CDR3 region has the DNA TGCAGTGCTAGAGAATTGACATACAATGAGCAGTTCTTC.

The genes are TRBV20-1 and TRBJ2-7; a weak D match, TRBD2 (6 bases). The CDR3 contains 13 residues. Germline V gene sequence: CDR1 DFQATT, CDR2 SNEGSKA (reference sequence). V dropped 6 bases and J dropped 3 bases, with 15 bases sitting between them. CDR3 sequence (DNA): TGCAGTGCCTCCGGGACTGGCGGCTACGAGCAGTACTTC. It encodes CSASGTGGYEQYF.

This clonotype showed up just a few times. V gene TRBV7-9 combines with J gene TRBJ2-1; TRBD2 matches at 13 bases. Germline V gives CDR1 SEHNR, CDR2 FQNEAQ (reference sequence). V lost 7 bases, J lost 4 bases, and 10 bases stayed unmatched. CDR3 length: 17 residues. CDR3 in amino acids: CASIDLGLAGPYNEQFF. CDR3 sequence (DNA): TGTGCCAGCATCGACCTGGGACTAGCGGGACCTTACAATGAGCAGTTCTTC.

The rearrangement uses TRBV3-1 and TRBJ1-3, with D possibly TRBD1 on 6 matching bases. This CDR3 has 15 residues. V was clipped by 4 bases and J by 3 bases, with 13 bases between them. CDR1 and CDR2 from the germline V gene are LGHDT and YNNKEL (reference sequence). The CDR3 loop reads CASSLQGGGGNTIYF. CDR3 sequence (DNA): TGTGCCAGCAGCCTTCAAGGGGGAGGTGGAAACACCATATATTTT.

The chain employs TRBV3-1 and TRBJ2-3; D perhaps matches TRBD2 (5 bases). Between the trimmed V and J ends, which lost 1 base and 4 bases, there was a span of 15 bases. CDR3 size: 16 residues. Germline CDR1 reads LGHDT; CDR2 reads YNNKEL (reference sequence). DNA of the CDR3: TGTGCCAGCAGCCAAGTTTCAGGACTGGGCCCAGATACGCAGTATTTT. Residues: CASSQVSGLGPDTQYF.

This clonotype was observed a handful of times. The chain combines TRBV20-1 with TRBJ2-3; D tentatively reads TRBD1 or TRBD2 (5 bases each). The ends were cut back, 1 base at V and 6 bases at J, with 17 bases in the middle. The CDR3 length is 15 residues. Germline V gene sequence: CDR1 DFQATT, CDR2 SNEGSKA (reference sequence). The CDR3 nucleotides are TGCAGTGCTAGAGGTCGGGACCCCGTTTTTGATACGCAGTATTTT. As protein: CSARGRDPVFDTQYF.

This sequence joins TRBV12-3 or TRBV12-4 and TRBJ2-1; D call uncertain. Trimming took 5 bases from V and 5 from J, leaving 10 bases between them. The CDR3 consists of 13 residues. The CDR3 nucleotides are TGTGCCAGCAGTCCGCCGCGGAACAATGAGCAGTTCTTC. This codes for CASSPPRNNEQFF.

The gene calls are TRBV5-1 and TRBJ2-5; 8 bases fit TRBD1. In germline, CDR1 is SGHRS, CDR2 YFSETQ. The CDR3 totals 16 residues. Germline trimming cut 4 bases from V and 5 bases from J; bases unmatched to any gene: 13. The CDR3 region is CASSLFSQGAGETQYF. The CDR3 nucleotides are TGCGCCAGCAGCCTCTTTTCCCAGGGGGCTGGGGAGACCCAGTACTTC.

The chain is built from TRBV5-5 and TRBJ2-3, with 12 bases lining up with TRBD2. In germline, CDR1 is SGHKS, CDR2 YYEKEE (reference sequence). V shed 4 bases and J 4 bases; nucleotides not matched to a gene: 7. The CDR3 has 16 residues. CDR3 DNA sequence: TGTGCCAGCAGCCCCAGACTAGCGGGAGCCCCAGATACGCAGTATTTT. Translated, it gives CASSPRLAGAPDTQYF.

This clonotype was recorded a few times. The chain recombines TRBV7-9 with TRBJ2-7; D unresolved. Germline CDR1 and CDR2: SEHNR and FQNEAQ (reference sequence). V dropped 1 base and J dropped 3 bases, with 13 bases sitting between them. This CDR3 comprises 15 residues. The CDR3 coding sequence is TGTGCCAGCAGCTTAGAGGGCGTTCTCCGCTACGAGCAGTACTTC. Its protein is CASSLEGVLRYEQYF.

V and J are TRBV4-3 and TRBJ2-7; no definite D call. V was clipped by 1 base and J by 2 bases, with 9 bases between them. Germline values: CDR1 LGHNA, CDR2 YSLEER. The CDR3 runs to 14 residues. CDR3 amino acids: CASSQGIFTYEQYF. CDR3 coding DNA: TGCGCCAGCAGCCAAGGGATCTTTACCTACGAGCAGTACTTC.